What follows are 20 T cell receptor beta chains derived from one specimen sequenced in a study of metastatic and nonmetastatic thyroid tumors. MiXCR re-clonotyped the PCR reads for TCRdb. There are 10,000 to 15,000 clones in the sample; 31% occur only once, and about a sixth lies in the top ten. No patient received treatment before thyroid surgery. Source material: tumor tissue. The receptors originated from a male donor with papillary thyroid cancer or a benign thyroid nodule (not recorded which). Some clones in this sample may be carry-over from other donors' samples.

The chain recombines TRBV7-2 with TRBJ2-7; no clear D gene. CDR1 is SGHTA, CDR2 FQGNSA, per germline. The germline V and J ends were trimmed by 3 bases and 5 bases, with 11 bases remaining between them. This CDR3 has 13 amino acids. In DNA, the CDR3 is TGTGCCAGCAGCTTTAAAACAGTGGACGAGCAGTACTTC. It translates to CASSFKTVDEQYF.

This clone was seen once. The rearrangement uses TRBV5-1 and TRBJ2-1; weak D call: TRBD1 (6 bases). Trimming removed 0 bases at V and 8 bases at J, with 15 bases between. Germline values: CDR1 SGHRS, CDR2 YFSETQ. The CDR3 covers 15 residues. The CDR3 DNA reads TGCGCCAGCAGCTTGGCCCCAGGGGTAGAGGATGAGCAGTTCTTC. It specifies CASSLAPGVEDEQFF.

This clone has just a few counts. The J gene is TRBJ1-2, the V gene TRBV24-1; possibly TRBD1 for D (6 bases). Germline lookup yields CDR1 KGHDR and CDR2 SFDVKD. The CDR3 extends over 14 amino acids. V was clipped by 9 bases and J by 3 bases, with 16 bases between them. Here the CDR3 DNA reads TGTGCCACCGGGGGGGCGTCGGGGGACTATGGCTACACCTTC. Protein sequence: CATGGASGDYGYTF.

Concerning this clone itself: A junction end diverges from the germline sequence, so it may reflect a read error. The J gene is TRBJ2-2, the V gene TRBV11-3; D unresolved. Per the germline V gene, CDR1 is SGHNT and CDR2 is YENEEA. CDR3 length: 15 residues. The CDR3 reads CASSLASLPTGELSF. The CDR3 nucleotides read TGTGCCAGCAGCTTAGCGTCGCTGCCCACCGGTGAGCTGTCTTTT.

Comments on this clone: Germline is not matched at one junction end, which may reflect a read error. The chain couples TRBV6-5 to TRBJ2-5; D call uncertain. Germline CDR1 MNHEY, CDR2 SVGAGI. The CDR3 is 14 amino acids. The CDR3, as DNA: TGTGCCAGTAGTTACTCGAACAGCCAAGAGACCCAGTGCTTC. Its protein is CASSYSNSQETQCF.

By proportion, this clone is medium-sized (0.01 to 0.1%). This chain connects TRBV27 to TRBJ2-5; D might be TRBD2 (7 bases). Germline loops: CDR1 MNHEY, CDR2 SMNVEV (reference sequence). V was pared by 6 bases and J by 5 bases, with 19 bases between. This CDR3 is 15 amino acids long. The CDR3 region is CASSLSGGAMETQYF. The CDR3 DNA is TGTGCCAGCAGCCTCTCGGGGGGCGCCATGGAGACCCAGTACTTC.

Many counts were recorded for this clone. The rearrangement uses TRBV29-1 and TRBJ2-1; 7 bases agree with TRBD2. The CDR3 has 14 residues. Germline V lookup: CDR1 SQVTM, CDR2 ANQGSEA. With 7 bases clipped from V and 0 bases from J, the junction kept 6 bases outside the gene matches. This CDR3 is CSAGRGVSYNEQFF. DNA of the CDR3: TGCAGCGCCGGACGGGGGGTCTCCTACAATGAGCAGTTCTTC.

CDR3: CASSSHSVAGDYEHDV. CDR3 DNA: TGTGCGAGCAGCTCCCATAGCGTAGCGGGAGACTACGAGCACGACGTC. The chain joins TRBV11-2 to TRBJ2-7; 9 bases fit TRBD2. The germline CDR1 and CDR2 sequences are SGHAT and FQNNGV. The CDR3 extends over 16 amino acids.

The genes are TRBV28 and TRBJ2-7, with D possibly TRBD1 on 6 matching bases. The germline V gene has CDR1 MDHEN and CDR2 SYDVKM. The CDR3 spans 16 residues. The V gene lost 3 bases and the J gene lost 5 bases, with 20 bases spanning the gap. The CDR3 spells CASSFRTVPYTNEQYV. In DNA, the CDR3 is TGTGCCAGCAGTTTCCGGACAGTGCCATACACCAACGAGCAGTACGTC.

In its sample, this clone ranks as medium-sized. The J gene is TRBJ1-1, the V gene TRBV6-2 or TRBV6-3, with 8 bases lining up with TRBD1. The CDR3 is 15 amino acids. The V and J ends lost 11 bases and 0 bases, in that order; junction bases with no gene match: 11. The germline V gene has CDR1 MNHEY and CDR2 SVGEGT. CDR3 DNA: TGTGCCTGTCTCCGACAGGGGATAGTGAACACTGAAGCTTTCTTT. Protein sequence: CACLRQGIVNTEAFF.

By share, this clone counts as medium-sized. This chain uses TRBV7-2 with TRBJ2-3; D remains ambiguous. The V and J ends lost 3 bases and 4 bases respectively, with 5 bases between them. Germline V CDR1 and CDR2: SGHTA, FQGNSA. The CDR3 is 12 amino acids. The CDR3 region has the DNA TGTGCCAGCAGCTTTGACCCAGATACGCAGTATTTT. This codes for CASSFDPDTQYF.

The chain joins TRBV12-3 or TRBV12-4 to TRBJ1-5; D is uncertain. The CDR3 loop spans 14 amino acids. V shed 11 bases and J shed 1 base, with 15 bases lying between them. The CDR3: CAGIKSDSNQPQHF. In DNA, the CDR3 is TGTGCCGGCATCAAGAGTGACAGCAATCAGCCCCAGCATTTT.

This clone was recorded many times. This chain links TRBV30 with TRBJ2-1; D may be TRBD2 (6 bases). The length of the CDR3 is 15 residues. Trimming pared 4 bases from V and 4 bases from J, leaving 17 bases between. Germline assignment: CDR1 GTSNPN and CDR2 SVGIG (reference sequence). The CDR3 loop is CAWKVPGRPYNEQFF. The CDR3 DNA reads as TGTGCCTGGAAGGTTCCCGGGAGACCATACAATGAGCAGTTCTTC.

The V gene is TRBV4-1, the J gene TRBJ2-7, with D maybe TRBD1 (5 bases). CDR3 length equals 15 residues. The V end lost 1 base, the J end lost 5 bases, and 15 bases lay between the germline ends. The germline gives CDR1 MGHRA, CDR2 YSYEKL. The CDR3 sequence: CASSQGDSVGHEQYF. The CDR3 DNA sequence: TGCGCCAGCAGCCAAGGAGACAGTGTCGGACACGAGCAGTACTTC.

This clone was recorded a few times. The chain has TRBV5-1 and TRBJ1-2; D may be TRBD1 (5 bases). Per germline, CDR1 SGHRS and CDR2 YFSETQ. The CDR3 covers 14 residues. V shed 1 base and J shed 8 bases, with 15 bases lying between them. The CDR3 spells CASSLYQGLEGYTF. CDR3 bases: TGCGCCAGCAGCTTGTATCAGGGACTTGAAGGCTACACCTTC.

V gene TRBV6-1 combines with J gene TRBJ2-7, with D hard to call. Germline loops: CDR1 MNHNS, CDR2 SASEGT. The CDR3 runs to 13 residues. The ends were cut back, 2 bases at V and 3 bases at J, with 8 bases in the middle. The CDR3 loop reads CASSEQVYYEQYF. The CDR3 DNA reads TGTGCCAGCAGTGAACAGGTTTACTACGAGCAGTACTTC.

Many counts were recorded for this clone. This rearrangement joins TRBV6-6 to TRBJ2-1, with a possible D match to TRBD1 (5 bases). The CDR3 totals 18 residues. CDR1 is MNHNY, CDR2 SVGAGI, per germline (reference sequence). V was cut by 1 base and J by 0 bases, with 16 bases left in between. In nucleotides, the CDR3 is TGTGCCAGCAGTTACTTTGGGTGGGGCCGCCGCTCCTACAATGAGCAGTTCTTC. Translation: CASSYFGWGRRSYNEQFF.

This clone is termed medium-sized (0.01 to 0.1%). This chain uses TRBV5-1 with TRBJ2-2; D could derive from TRBD1 or TRBD2 (6 bases each). There are 16 residues in the CDR3. V lost 1 base and J 0 bases, leaving 10 bases between the germline ends. Germline CDR1 and CDR2: SGHRS and YFSETQ. CDR3 DNA: TGCGCCAGCAGCTTGTGGGGGGCCTCGAACACCGGGGAGCTGTTTTTT. Translating gives CASSLWGASNTGELFF.

This clone is labeled as medium-sized. The chain has TRBV5-1 and TRBJ1-2; 7 nucleotides match TRBD1. The CDR3 is 12 residues long. The J segment lost 7 bases and the V segment lost 4 bases, leaving 4 bases of the junction unmatched. The germline V gene has CDR1 SGHRS and CDR2 YFSETQ. The DNA of the CDR3 is TGCGCCAGCAGCGGGGGACAGCTTGGCTACACCTTC. As protein: CASSGGQLGYTF.

This clone turned up a few times. A read error may produce the germline difference seen at one junction end. This sequence joins TRBV12-3 or TRBV12-4 and TRBJ2-7; D ambiguous. This CDR3 contains 14 residues. Written as DNA, the CDR3 is TGTGCCAGCAGCTTAGTGGGCAGCTCCTACGAGCAGTACTTC. The encoded protein is CASSLVGSSYEQYF.